The clone carrying this T cell receptor (beta chain) was found a few times. The data were taken from a study of blood T cell repertoires in COVID-19. About the research overall: Acute-phase and convalescent COVID-19 samples originated in the United States, Italy and Spain. T cells, B-cell-depleted T cells, or PBMCs provided the cDNA or gDNA that served as material.

Methods used by the authors: The assay estimated nucleated cells by amplifying reference gene primers. The repertoire was sequenced with immunoSEQ multiplex PCR; TCRdb's copy has only in-frame clones and lacks some. The DNA gave D and trimming, while V, J and clone size come from that table. Among 130,000 to 150,000 clones, more than 60% were seen once, and the ten largest hold about 1.8%. The CDR3 runs 14 residues. Germline loops: CDR1 SEHNR, CDR2 FQNEAQ (reference sequence). J was trimmed by 3 bases and V by 5 bases; bases with no gene match: 4. The TCR sequence derives from a woman aged 60 to 75 with acute or convalescent COVID-19. This chain links TRBV7-9 with TRBJ2-1; the match to TRBD2 covers 7 bases. The sample was peripheral blood. The CDR3 DNA follows: TGTGCCAGCAGCCACCCGGGAGGCTACAATGAGCAGTTCTTC. As protein: CASSHPGGYNEQFF.